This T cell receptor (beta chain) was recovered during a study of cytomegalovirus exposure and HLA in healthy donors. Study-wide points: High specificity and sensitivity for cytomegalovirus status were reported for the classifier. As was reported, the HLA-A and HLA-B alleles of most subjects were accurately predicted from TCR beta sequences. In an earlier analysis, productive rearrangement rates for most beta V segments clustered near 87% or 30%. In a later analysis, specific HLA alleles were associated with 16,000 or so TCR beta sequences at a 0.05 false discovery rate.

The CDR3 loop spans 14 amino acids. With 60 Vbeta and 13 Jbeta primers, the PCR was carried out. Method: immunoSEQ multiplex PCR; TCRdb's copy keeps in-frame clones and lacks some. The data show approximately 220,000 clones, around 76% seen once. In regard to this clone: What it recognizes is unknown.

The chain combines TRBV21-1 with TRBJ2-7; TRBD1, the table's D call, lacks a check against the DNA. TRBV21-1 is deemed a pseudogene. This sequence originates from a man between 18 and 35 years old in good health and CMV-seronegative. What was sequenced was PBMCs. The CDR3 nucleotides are TGTGCCAGCAGTTTAAAGGGGGCGGCTTACGAGCAGTACTTC. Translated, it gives CASSLKGAAYEQYF.